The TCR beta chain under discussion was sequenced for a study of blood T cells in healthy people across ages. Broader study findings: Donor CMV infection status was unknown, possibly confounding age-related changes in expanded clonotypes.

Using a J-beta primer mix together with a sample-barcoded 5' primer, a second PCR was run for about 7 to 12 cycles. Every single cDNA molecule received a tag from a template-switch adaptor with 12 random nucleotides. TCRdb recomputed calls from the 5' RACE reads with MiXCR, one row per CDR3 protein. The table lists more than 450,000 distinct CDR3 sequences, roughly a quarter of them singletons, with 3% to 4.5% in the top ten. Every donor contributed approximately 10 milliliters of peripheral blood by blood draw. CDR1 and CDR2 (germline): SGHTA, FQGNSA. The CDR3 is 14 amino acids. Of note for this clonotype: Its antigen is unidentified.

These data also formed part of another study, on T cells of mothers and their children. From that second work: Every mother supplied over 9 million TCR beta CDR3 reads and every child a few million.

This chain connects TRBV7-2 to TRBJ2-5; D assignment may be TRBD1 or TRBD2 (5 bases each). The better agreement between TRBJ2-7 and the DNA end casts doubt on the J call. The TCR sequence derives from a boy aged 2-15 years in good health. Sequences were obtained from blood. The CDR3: CASSLGDRPDEQYF. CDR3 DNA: TGTGCCAGCAGCTTAGGGGACCGACCGGACGAGCAGTACTTC.